This TCR beta chain was sequenced in a study of molecular identifiers for immune sequencing clone quantification. CDR3 size: 13 residues. The germline gives CDR1 LGHDT, CDR2 YNNKEL (reference sequence). The V end was cut by 3 bases, the J end by 6 bases, with 10 bases between. This clonotype was recorded a few times. MiXCR, applied by TCRdb to the PCR reads, yields one record per CDR3 protein. The top ten hold around 0.86% of the sample, which has under 650,000 distinct CDR3 sequences, about 20% seen once. The clonotype comes from a human donor in good health. Some libraries in this study had Jurkat cell RNA spiked in. The sequencing input was naive CD8+ T cells from blood, with Jurkat cell RNA spiked in. Subset: FACS-sorted CD8+CD4-CCR7+CD45RA+ naive T cells. The V call is TRBV3-1, the J call TRBJ2-3; no clear D gene. For the CDR3, the DNA is TGTGCCAGCAGCCACCGGACCCGGGATACGCAGTATTTT. The encoded protein is CASSHRTRDTQYF.